Shown below are 14 T cell receptor beta chains from a single sample sequenced in a study of T cell responses to AZD1222 COVID-19 vaccine. TCRdb keeps only in-frame clones here, not all; method: immunoSEQ multiplex PCR. The sample yields 120,000 to 150,000 clones, approximately 90% seen once. The specimen was peripheral blood, collected on day 0 of AZD1222 vaccination. These receptors were collected from an adult in good health.

The rearrangement links TRBV27 to TRBJ1-6; D is possibly TRBD1 (5 bases). Germline-derived CDR1 and CDR2 are MNHEY and SMNVEV (reference sequence). The CDR3 runs 14 residues. The V end lost 8 bases, the J end lost 13 bases, and 21 bases lay between the germline ends. CDR3 residues: CASQRDGLTGPLHF. The CDR3 DNA follows: TGTGCCAGCCAAAGGGACGGACTAACCGGCCCCCTCCACTTT.

The V call is TRBV6-2 or TRBV6-3, the J call TRBJ2-1; perhaps TRBD2 as D (6 bases). This CDR3 contains 15 residues. In germline, CDR1 is MNHEY, CDR2 SVGEGT. The ends were cut back, 6 bases at V and 7 bases at J, with 19 bases in the middle. This chain's CDR3 is CASSPRREKFNEQFF. The CDR3 bases are TGTGCCAGCAGCCCTCGACGGGAGAAGTTTAATGAGCAGTTCTTC.

The V call is TRBV25-1, the J call TRBJ1-3, with TRBD1 matching 10 bases. V gave up 4 bases and J gave up 2 bases; unmatched junction bases: 5. The length of the CDR3 is 16 residues. Germline V gene sequence: CDR1 MGHDK, CDR2 SYGVNS. CDR3 DNA sequence: TGTGCCAGCAGTGTTGCCGGGACAGGGGCTGGAAACACCATATATTTT. This gives the protein CASSVAGTGAGNTIYF.

For the CDR3, the DNA is TGTGCCAGCAGTTATAGCGGGAGCTCCTACGAGCAGTACTTC. This codes for CASSYSGSSYEQYF. The chain employs TRBV11-2 and TRBJ2-7; 9 bases line up with TRBD2. The CDR3 loop spans 14 amino acids. The germline gives CDR1 SGHAT, CDR2 FQNNGV. The junction had 3 bases not matched to a gene; V was cut back by 6 bases and J by 0 bases.

The chain combines TRBV7-8 with TRBJ2-3; TRBD2 matches at 9 bases. There are 15 residues in the CDR3. Per the germline V gene, CDR1 is SGHVS and CDR2 is FQNEAQ. The junction had 5 bases not matched to a gene; V was cut back by 5 bases and J by 2 bases. The CDR3 bases are TGTGCCAGCAGCCGAGCGGGGGGCCCCACAGATACGCAGTATTTT. Translating it yields CASSRAGGPTDTQYF.

The V gene is TRBV6-2 or TRBV6-3, the J gene TRBJ2-1; D uncertain. The CDR3 sequence is 13 residues long. Germline CDR1 reads MNHEY; CDR2 reads SVGEGT. Trimming removed 4 bases at V and 6 bases at J, with 10 bases between. CDR3 sequence reads: CASSSRVPNEQFF. The CDR3 DNA follows: TGTGCCAGCAGTTCTCGGGTCCCCAATGAGCAGTTCTTC.

V gene TRBV18 combines with J gene TRBJ1-1, with no clear D. Per germline, CDR1 KGHSH and CDR2 LQKENI. V shed 2 bases and J shed 5 bases, with 9 bases lying between them. The CDR3 contains 13 residues. The CDR3 DNA reads as TGTGCCAGCTCACCAGGGCACGTTACTGAAGCTTTCTTT. This sequence encodes CASSPGHVTEAFF.

This clone came up once. The chain joins TRBV3-1 (or the pseudogene TRBV3-2) to TRBJ2-3; no clear D gene. V shed 3 bases and J shed 2 bases, with 15 bases lying between them. This CDR3 contains 16 residues. Germline CDR1 reads LGHDT; CDR2 reads YNNKEL (reference sequence). CDR3 sequence: CASSHTSWGTTDTQYF. The CDR3 nucleotides are TGTGCCAGCAGCCACACCTCCTGGGGTACCACAGATACGCAGTATTTT.

The rearrangement links TRBV11-2 to TRBJ2-2; 10 bases map to TRBD1. The CDR3 spans 17 residues. Germline CDR1 SGHAT, CDR2 FQNNGV. The junction had 13 bases not matched to a gene; V was cut back by 6 bases and J by 6 bases. The CDR3 spells CASRRTKGTGASGELFF. CDR3 DNA: TGTGCCAGCAGACGAACAAAAGGGACAGGGGCTTCCGGGGAGCTGTTTTTT.

Only a few counts were recorded for this clone. CDR3 nucleotides: TGTGCCAGCAGCCGACCCTACAATGAGCAGTTCTTC. Its translation is CASSRPYNEQFF. This sequence joins TRBV6-1 and TRBJ2-1; the D is unclear. The CDR3 runs 12 residues. Germline CDR1 is MNHNS and CDR2 is SASEGT. V gave up 6 bases and J gave up 2 bases, with 5 bases separating them.

This clone was counted a single time. The gene calls are TRBV6-6 and TRBJ1-1; D is possibly TRBD1 (6 bases). Germline V gives CDR1 MNHNY, CDR2 SVGAGI (reference sequence). V lost 4 bases to trimming and J lost 4 bases, with 13 bases between them. This CDR3 is 14 amino acids long. The CDR3: CASSSDSLSTEAFF. DNA for the CDR3: TGTGCCAGCAGTTCGGACAGTCTTAGCACTGAAGCTTTCTTT.

The chain uses TRBV4-1 and TRBJ1-1, with a weak D call TRBD1 (6 bases). Germline V gene data show CDR1 as MGHRA and CDR2 as YSYEKL. V shed 4 bases and J shed 3 bases, with 12 bases lying between them. This CDR3 has 14 amino acids. The CDR3 nucleotides read TGCGCCAGCAGCCCGGCGGACAGATACACTGAAGCTTTCTTT. It codes for CASSPADRYTEAFF.

This clone appeared once. The rearrangement joins TRBV9 to TRBJ1-1, with D maybe TRBD1 (5 bases). V gave up 3 bases and J gave up 4 bases, with 13 bases separating them. The germline V gene encodes CDR1 SGDLS and CDR2 YYNGEE. This CDR3 is 14 amino acids long. CDR3 DNA: TGTGCCAGCAGCGCCGCAGGGTTGGGCACTGAAGCTTTCTTT. Protein product: CASSAAGLGTEAFF.

The chain links TRBV12-3 or TRBV12-4 to TRBJ1-5; possibly TRBD1 for D (5 bases). Trimming stripped 5 bases from V and 4 bases from J, with 9 bases between. CDR3 length: 13 amino acids. The chain's CDR3 is CASSPTVNQPQHF. The DNA of the CDR3 is TGTGCCAGCAGTCCGACAGTAAATCAGCCCCAGCATTTT.